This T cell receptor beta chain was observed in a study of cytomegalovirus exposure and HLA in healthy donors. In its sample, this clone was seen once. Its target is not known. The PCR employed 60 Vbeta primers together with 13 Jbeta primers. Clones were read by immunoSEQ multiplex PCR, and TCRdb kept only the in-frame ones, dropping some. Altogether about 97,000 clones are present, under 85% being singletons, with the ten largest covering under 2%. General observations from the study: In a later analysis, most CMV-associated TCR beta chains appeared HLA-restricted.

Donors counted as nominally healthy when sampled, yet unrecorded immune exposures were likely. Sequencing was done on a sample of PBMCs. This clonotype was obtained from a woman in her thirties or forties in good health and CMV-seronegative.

CDR3 region: CASSLGLSSTDTQYF. Written as DNA, the CDR3 is TGTGCCAGCAGCTTAGGACTCTCCAGCACAGATACGCAGTATTTT. The chain links TRBV7-9 to TRBJ2-3; D is unresolved. The CDR3 has 15 residues. Looked up from germline, CDR1 is SEHNR and CDR2 is FQNEAQ (reference sequence). Between the trimmed V and J ends, which lost 1 base and 0 bases, there was a span of 8 bases. Complete variable domain (other parts from reference TRBV7-9 and TRBJ2-3): DTGVSQNPRHKITKRGQNVTFRCDPISEHNRLYWYRQTLGQGPEFLTYFQNEAQLEKSRLLSDRFSAERPKGSFSTLEIQRTEQGDSAMYLCASSLGLSSTDTQYFGPGTRLTVL.